One and the same sample provided the 21 T cell receptor beta chains below, sequenced in a study of response to subunit inactivated influenza vaccine (dated by TCRdb to 2016 to 2019). Receptor libraries were prepared by RT-PCR. Sequencing relied on an Illumina HiSeq 2500. TCRdb itself trimmed the public reads at Q25 with fastp, ran MiXCR and retained productive beta chains. Each record represents a unique CDR3 protein, reported with the most common genes and DNA among its rows. The sample has 650,000 to 800,000 distinct CDR3 sequences on record, roughly 14% of them singletons. 6% to 8% of the sample belongs to the ten largest clones. The material was PBMCs from blood, obtained approximately 15 days before vaccination. The receptors here all came from a man in his fifties or sixties who received an inactivated influenza vaccine. Donor details come from another sample of the same person, matched by shared clones.

This clonotype has only a few counts. V gene TRBV10-3 combines with J gene TRBJ2-7, with D tentatively TRBD2 (6 bases). The ends were cut back, 7 bases at V and 5 bases at J, with 15 bases in the middle. Germline V CDR1 and CDR2: ENHRY, SYGVKD. The CDR3 covers 13 residues. Written as DNA, the CDR3 is TGTGCCATCATGGGACTCAAAAACCACGAGCAGTACTTC. Translated, it gives CAIMGLKNHEQYF.

The table lists this clonotype with a count of one. The V and J genes are TRBV11-3 and TRBJ2-5; D is unclear. The length of the CDR3 is 13 residues. Trimming removed 2 bases at V and 4 bases at J, with 8 bases between. CDR1 and CDR2 from the germline V gene are SGHNT and YENEEA. The chain's CDR3 is CASSLRVGETQYF. In DNA form, the CDR3 reads TGTGCCAGCAGCTTACGTGTGGGAGAGACCCAGTACTTC.

V and J are TRBV28 and TRBJ1-1; weak D call: TRBD1 (5 bases). The germline V gene has CDR1 MDHEN and CDR2 SYDVKM. The CDR3 extends over 11 amino acids. V gave up 4 bases and J gave up 11 bases, with 11 bases separating them. CDR3 bases: TGTGCCAGCAGTTCCATGGGACTGGCTTTCTTT. Translation: CASSSMGLAFF.

V is TRBV27 and J is TRBJ1-5; D unresolved. Looked up from germline, CDR1 is MNHEY and CDR2 is SMNVEV (reference sequence). The V end was cut by 1 base, the J end by 0 bases, with 7 bases between. The CDR3 consists of 15 residues. The CDR3 sequence is CASSLWADSNQPQHF. The CDR3 nucleotides are TGTGCCAGCAGTTTATGGGCAGATAGCAATCAGCCCCAGCATTTT.

The J gene is TRBJ1-1, the V gene TRBV29-1; 9 bases match TRBD1. In germline, CDR1 is SQVTM, CDR2 ANQGSEA. The CDR3 totals 16 residues. J was trimmed by 0 bases and V by 8 bases; bases with no gene match: 13. The CDR3 nucleotides read TGCAGCTTTAGACAGGGGGGGGAGAGGATGAACACTGAAGCTTTCTTT. Translation gives CSFRQGGERMNTEAFF.

This clonotype was detected many times. The chain combines TRBV12-3 or TRBV12-4 with TRBJ2-1; 12 nucleotides match TRBD2. The junction had 5 bases not matched to a gene; V was cut back by 7 bases and J by 7 bases. CDR3 length equals 14 residues. CDR3 nucleotides: TGTGCCAGCACCGGACTAGCGGGGAGGAATGAGCAGTTCTTC. Encoded protein: CASTGLAGRNEQFF.

This chain connects TRBV20-1 to TRBJ2-3; D is unclear. The ends were cut back, 5 bases at V and 0 bases at J, with 9 bases in the middle. This CDR3 spans 13 amino acids. Germline-derived CDR1 and CDR2 are DFQATT and SNEGSKA (reference sequence). The CDR3 region has the DNA TGCAGTGCTGGCCCCTCAAGCACAGATACGCAGTATTTT. This codes for CSAGPSSTDTQYF.

The chain links TRBV5-1 to TRBJ1-1; D perhaps matches TRBD1 (5 bases). The germline gives CDR1 SGHRS, CDR2 YFSETQ. Trimming stripped 1 base from V and 3 bases from J, with 19 bases between. This CDR3 spans 17 amino acids. CDR3 DNA: TGCGCCAGCAGCTTGCGCCCCGGTAGGGGCGCGGACACTGAAGCTTTCTTT. Encoded protein: CASSLRPGRGADTEAFF.

This clonotype was found many times. The rearrangement links TRBV5-1 to TRBJ2-2; 13 positions agree with TRBD2. Trimming took 0 bases from V and 6 from J; bases not matched to a gene: 2. Germline CDR1 SGHRS, CDR2 YFSETQ. The CDR3 runs 16 residues. The CDR3 DNA reads TGCGCCAGCAGCTTGGGACTAGCGGGGGGCGCCGGGGAGCTGTTTTTT. Translated, it gives CASSLGLAGGAGELFF.

This rearrangement joins TRBV29-1 to TRBJ2-2, with 11 positions matching TRBD1. The CDR3 loop spans 14 amino acids. CDR1 and CDR2 (germline): SQVTM, ANQGSEA. V trimming: 4 bases; J trimming: 5 bases; junction bases outside the gene matches: 3. The CDR3 spells CSVAGQGATGELFF. The CDR3 bases are TGCAGCGTTGCTGGACAGGGGGCTACCGGGGAGCTGTTTTTT.

This clonotype was seen more than once but under ten times. The V gene is TRBV29-1, the J gene TRBJ2-7, with TRBD1 as a possible D gene (6 bases). Trimming removed 4 bases from V and 0 bases from J, with 10 bases in between. This CDR3 contains 13 residues. The germline gives CDR1 SQVTM, CDR2 ANQGSEA. CDR3 in amino acids: CSVGNRVSYEQYF. CDR3 bases: TGCAGCGTTGGGAACAGGGTCTCCTACGAGCAGTACTTC.

The chain is built from TRBV7-9 and TRBJ1-6; TRBD1 aligns across 9 bases. V shed 3 bases, J shed 10 bases, and the junction held 10 bases outside the gene matches. In germline, CDR1 is SEHNR, CDR2 FQNEAQ (reference sequence). CDR3 size: 16 residues. CDR3 sequence: CASSFTGGSVGSPLHF. DNA of the CDR3: TGTGCCAGCAGCTTTACAGGGGGCTCTGTTGGATCACCCCTCCACTTT.

This clonotype was seen many times. The chain links TRBV28 to TRBJ2-2; 10 nucleotides agree with TRBD2. The CDR3 has 20 amino acids. Per germline, CDR1 MDHEN and CDR2 SYDVKM. The trim removed 6 bases at V and 4 bases at J, leaving 20 bases unmatched. The CDR3 DNA is TGTGCCAGCAGCCTATTAACAGGACTAGCGGATCCTATTGGCACCGGGGAGCTGTTTTTT. It specifies CASSLLTGLADPIGTGELFF.

The chain combines TRBV28 with TRBJ2-7, with D perhaps matching TRBD2 (5 bases). The CDR3 runs to 14 residues. Germline-derived CDR1 and CDR2 are MDHEN and SYDVKM. Trimming removed 5 bases from V and 0 bases from J, with 11 bases in between. The CDR3 region has the DNA TGTGCCAGCAGTGGACTGTTGAGCTCCTACGAGCAGTACTTC. Translation gives CASSGLLSSYEQYF.

The table lists this clonotype with many counts. The chain employs TRBV12-3 or TRBV12-4 and TRBJ1-5; D remains unclear. Trimming left V 4 bases short and J 6 bases short, with 7 bases between. This CDR3 is built from 12 residues. CDR3 nucleotides: TGTGCCAGCAGTTCAGTGGGTCAGCCCCAGCATTTT. It specifies CASSSVGQPQHF.

Note on this clonotype: One end of the junction does not line up with germline, which may come from a read error. The J gene is TRBJ2-1, the V gene TRBV9; 8 bases line up with TRBD2. The CDR3 spans 15 residues. Germline V gene lookup returns CDR1 SGDLS and CDR2 YYNGEE. CDR3 sequence: CTSTAGGGRKNEQFF. The CDR3 region has the DNA TGTACCAGCACCGCAGGCGGCGGGAGGAAGAATGAGCAGTTCTTC.

The chain links TRBV4-1 to TRBJ1-1, with 10 bases lining up with TRBD1. CDR1 and CDR2 (germline): MGHRA, YSYEKL. The CDR3 length is 15 residues. V lost 3 bases, J lost 5 bases, and 6 bases stayed unmatched. The CDR3 nucleotides read TGCGCCAGCAGCCAGACGACAGGGGGCAGGACTGAAGCTTTCTTT. This translates into CASSQTTGGRTEAFF.

This rearrangement joins TRBV5-1 to TRBJ2-3; no clear D gene. This CDR3 is built from 14 residues. V was shortened by 2 bases and J by 0 bases, with 7 bases between the two germline ends. The germline gives CDR1 SGHRS, CDR2 YFSETQ. Here the CDR3 reads CASSLQSSTDTQYF. CDR3 DNA sequence: TGCGCCAGCAGCTTACAGAGTAGCACAGATACGCAGTATTTT.

The V call is TRBV12-3 or TRBV12-4, the J call TRBJ2-1, with 9 bases aligning to TRBD2. This CDR3 has 15 residues. Germline trimming cut 6 bases from V and 1 base from J; bases unmatched to any gene: 4. The CDR3 coding sequence is TGTGCCAGCAGGAAAGCGGGGGGTTCCTACAATGAGCAGTTCTTC. It specifies CASRKAGGSYNEQFF.

This clonotype was seen a handful of times. J is TRBJ1-1 and V is TRBV11-2, with D possibly matching TRBD1 (5 bases). The CDR3 has 16 residues. Deletions cut 1 base from V and 3 bases from J, with 15 bases between. Germline V CDR1 and CDR2: SGHAT, FQNNGV. Written as DNA, the CDR3 is TGTGCCAGCAGCTTAGTATGGGGGAGAGGGGACACTGAAGCTTTCTTT. It specifies CASSLVWGRGDTEAFF.

V is TRBV5-5 and J is TRBJ2-1, with D uncertain. Germline V gene data show CDR1 as SGHKS and CDR2 as YYEKEE (reference sequence). Deletions cut 2 bases from V and 9 bases from J, with 9 bases between. The CDR3 has 12 residues. CDR3 DNA sequence: TGTGCCAGCAGCTTAATAGATTTTGAGCAGTTCTTC. Amino acid sequence: CASSLIDFEQFF.